The source of this T cell receptor beta chain is a study of blood T cell repertoires in COVID-19. This clone showed up just once. The CDR3 consists of 13 residues. From germline, CDR1 is GTSNPN and CDR2 SVGIG (reference sequence). V dropped 3 bases and J dropped 7 bases, with 10 bases sitting between them. Data came from immunoSEQ multiplex PCR; TCRdb stores just in-frame clones and leaves some out. The repertoire holds tens of thousands of clones, approximately 90% seen once, with about 3.4% in the top ten. The clonotype comes from a human donor in a cohort sampled during active COVID-19. The V call is TRBV30, the J call TRBJ1-6; possible D gene TRBD1, 6 bases. Sequencing was done on a sample of peripheral blood. The CDR3: CAWSDRTNSPLHF. The CDR3 DNA is TGTGCCTGGAGCGACAGGACGAATTCACCCCTCCACTTT.